This T cell receptor (beta chain) is from a study of blood T cell repertoires in COVID-19. Study background: There were acute and convalescent COVID-19 samples, and they came from the United States, Italy and Spain.

As originally analysed: How many nucleated cells were present was estimated from reference gene primer amplification. Libraries were prepared by immunoSEQ multiplex PCR; TCRdb keeps only in-frame clonotypes and omits some of them. Clonal size and the V and J genes are those of that table, whereas D and trimming came from the DNA. The table has 250,000 to 300,000 clones, roughly four fifths seen once. Everyone who took part was roughly 18 to 95 years old, and they came from 24 US areas. V dropped 6 bases and J dropped 0 bases, with 6 bases sitting between them. Germline loops: CDR1 MNHEY, CDR2 SVGAGI. The CDR3 extends over 13 amino acids.

What was sequenced was PBMCs or T cells enriched from blood (not recorded which). This receptor was identified in a man aged 35 to 55 who had been exposed to COVID-19. The V gene is TRBV6-5, the J gene TRBJ1-5, with D unclear. CDR3 sequence reads: CASRSVSNQPQHF. CDR3 sequence (DNA): TGTGCCAGCAGGTCAGTTAGCAATCAGCCCCAGCATTTT.